The rows below give T cell receptor beta chains drawn from one sample of a study of blood T cell repertoires in COVID-19. The method was immunoSEQ multiplex PCR; TCRdb's version includes in-frame clones alone and lacks a portion of them. The sample holds about 270,000 clones; less than 95% are singletons and the top ten take about 3%. Input material: PBMCs or T cells enriched from blood (not recorded which). The receptors were gathered from a man aged 35 to 55 who had been exposed to COVID-19. Both conserved end residues are part of each CDR3. Rows give clone size only sometimes, using once, few, many, or a class for an expanded clone.

clone_size,j_call,v_call,cdr3_aa
few,TRBJ2-1,TRBV27,CASSERVSSYNEQFF
.,TRBJ2-7,TRBV6-5,CASSLKPGQGVEQYF
.,TRBJ2-7,TRBV7-9,CASSSRASGRAYEQYF
once,TRBJ1-3,TRBV6-5,CASRTGRAGNTIYF
.,TRBJ1-1,TRBV11-2,CASSLDFATAEAFF
.,TRBJ1-2,TRBV28,CASTGTNYGYTF
once,TRBJ1-5,TRBV19,CASSTGQGSNQPQHF
.,TRBJ1-1,TRBV10-3,CAISEQQQNTEAFF
.,TRBJ1-1,TRBV5-1,CASSLADRNTEAFF
.,TRBJ1-3,TRBV29-1,CSVFQAGNTIYF
.,TRBJ2-3,TRBV5-1,CASSWEATDTQYF
.,TRBJ1-5,TRBV2,CASNFDRGVSNQPQHF
.,TRBJ2-7,TRBV5-1,CASSLAGQGVDEQYF
.,TRBJ2-2,TRBV6-1,CASSELVYTGELFF
.,TRBJ2-2,TRBV28,CASSKREGTGELFF
few,TRBJ2-2,TRBV13,CASARLAGTRSGELFF
.,TRBJ1-5,TRBV2,CASSEAGGDLWPQHF
few,TRBJ2-2,TRBV28,CASSLNRQGPYTGELFF
.,TRBJ1-2,TRBV3-1/TRBV3-2,CASSPRDGGNGGYTF
.,TRBJ2-6,TRBV28,CASSSGEAGANVLTF
few,TRBJ2-7,TRBV5-4,CASSLSLAGNYEQYF
.,TRBJ2-4,TRBV5-6,CASSSGVGIQYF
.,TRBJ2-1,TRBV5-1,CASSFYHAGVENNEQFF